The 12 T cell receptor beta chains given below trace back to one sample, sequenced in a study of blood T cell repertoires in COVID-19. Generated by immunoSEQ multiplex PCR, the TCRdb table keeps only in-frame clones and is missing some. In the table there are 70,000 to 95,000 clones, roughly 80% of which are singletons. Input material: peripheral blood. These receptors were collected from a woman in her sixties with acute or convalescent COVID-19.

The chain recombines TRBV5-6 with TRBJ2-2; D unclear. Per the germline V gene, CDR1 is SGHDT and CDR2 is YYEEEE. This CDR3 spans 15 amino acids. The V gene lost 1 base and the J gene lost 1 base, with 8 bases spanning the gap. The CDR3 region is CASSLWPGNTGELFF. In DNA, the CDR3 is TGTGCCAGCAGCTTGTGGCCGGGGAACACCGGGGAGCTGTTTTTT.

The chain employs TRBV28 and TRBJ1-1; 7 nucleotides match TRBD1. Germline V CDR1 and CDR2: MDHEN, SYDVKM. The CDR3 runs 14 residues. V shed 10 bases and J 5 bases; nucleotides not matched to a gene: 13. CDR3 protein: CATSRGVEGTEAFF. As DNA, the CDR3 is TGTGCCACCAGCAGGGGGGTAGAAGGGACTGAAGCTTTCTTT.

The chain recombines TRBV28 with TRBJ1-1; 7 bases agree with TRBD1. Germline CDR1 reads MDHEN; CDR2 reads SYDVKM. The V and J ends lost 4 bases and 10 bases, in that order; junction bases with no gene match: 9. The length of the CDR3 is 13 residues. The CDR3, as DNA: TGTGCCAGCAGTTCTCAGGGGGTGAATGCAGCTTTCTTT. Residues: CASSSQGVNAAFF.

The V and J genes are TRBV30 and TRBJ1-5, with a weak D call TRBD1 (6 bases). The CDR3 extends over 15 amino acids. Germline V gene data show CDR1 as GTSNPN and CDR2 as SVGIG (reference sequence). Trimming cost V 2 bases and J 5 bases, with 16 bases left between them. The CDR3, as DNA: TGTGCCTGGAGTTTTCCGACAGGCGCCTATCAGCCCCAGCATTTT. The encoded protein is CAWSFPTGAYQPQHF. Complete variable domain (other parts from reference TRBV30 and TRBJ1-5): SQTIHQWPATLVQPVGSPLSLECTVEGTSNPNLYWYRQAAGRGLQLLFYSVGIGQISSEVPQNLSASRPQDRQFILSSKKLLLSDSGFYLCAWSFPTGAYQPQHFGDGTRLSIL.

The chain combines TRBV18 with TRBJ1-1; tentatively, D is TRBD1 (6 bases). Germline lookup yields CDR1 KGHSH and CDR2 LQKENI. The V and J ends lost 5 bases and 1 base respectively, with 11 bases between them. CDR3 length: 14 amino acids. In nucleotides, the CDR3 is TGTGCCAGCTCAAAGACAGGTAGGAACACTGAAGCTTTCTTT. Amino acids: CASSKTGRNTEAFF.

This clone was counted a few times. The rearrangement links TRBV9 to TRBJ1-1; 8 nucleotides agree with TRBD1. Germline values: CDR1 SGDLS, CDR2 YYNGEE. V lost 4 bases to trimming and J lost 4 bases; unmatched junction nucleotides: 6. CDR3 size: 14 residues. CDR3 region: CASSPRTGITEAFF. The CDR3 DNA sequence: TGTGCCAGCAGCCCACGGACAGGGATCACTGAAGCTTTCTTT. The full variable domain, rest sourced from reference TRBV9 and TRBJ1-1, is DSGVTQTPKHLITATGQRVTLRCSPRSGDLSVYWYQQSLDQGLQFLIQYYNGEERAKGNILERFSAQQFPDLHSELNLSSLELGDSALYFCASSPRTGITEAFFGQGTRLTVV.

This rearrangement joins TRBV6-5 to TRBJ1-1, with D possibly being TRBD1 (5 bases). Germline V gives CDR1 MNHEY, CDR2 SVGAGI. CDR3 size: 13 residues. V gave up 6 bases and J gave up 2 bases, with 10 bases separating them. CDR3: CASSDRVNTEAFF. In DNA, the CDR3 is TGTGCCAGCAGCGACAGAGTCAACACTGAAGCTTTCTTT.

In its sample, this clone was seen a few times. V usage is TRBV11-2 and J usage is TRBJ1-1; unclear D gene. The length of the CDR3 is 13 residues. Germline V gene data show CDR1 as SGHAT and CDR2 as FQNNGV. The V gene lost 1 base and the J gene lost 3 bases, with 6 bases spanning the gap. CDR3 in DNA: TGTGCCAGCAGCTTAGTTTCCTACACTGAAGCTTTCTTT. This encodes CASSLVSYTEAFF. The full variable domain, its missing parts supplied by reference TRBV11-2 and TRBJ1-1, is EAGVAQSPRYKIIEKRQSVAFWCNPISGHATLYWYQQILGQGPKLLIQFQNNGVVDDSQLPKDRFSAERLKGVDSTLKIQPAKLEDSAVYLCASSLVSYTEAFFGQGTRLTVV.

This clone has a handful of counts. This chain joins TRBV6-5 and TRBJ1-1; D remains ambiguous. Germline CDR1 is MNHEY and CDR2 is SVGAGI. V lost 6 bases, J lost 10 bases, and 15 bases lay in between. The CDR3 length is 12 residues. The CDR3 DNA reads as TGTGCCAGCAGCCCCCAGAGGAGTGGAGCTTTCTTT. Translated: CASSPQRSGAFF.

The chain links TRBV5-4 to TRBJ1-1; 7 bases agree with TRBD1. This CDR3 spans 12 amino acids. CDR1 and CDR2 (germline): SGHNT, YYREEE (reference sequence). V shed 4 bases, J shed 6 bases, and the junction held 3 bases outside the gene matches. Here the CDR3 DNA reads TGTGCCAGCAGCCAAGGACAGGCTGAAGCTTTCTTT. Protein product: CASSQGQAEAFF. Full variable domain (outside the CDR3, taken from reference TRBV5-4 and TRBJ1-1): ETGVTQSPTHLIKTRGQQVTLRCSSQSGHNTVSWYQQALGQGPQFIFQYYREEENGRGNFPPRFSGLQFPNYSSELNVNALELDDSALYLCASSQGQAEAFFGQGTRLTVV.

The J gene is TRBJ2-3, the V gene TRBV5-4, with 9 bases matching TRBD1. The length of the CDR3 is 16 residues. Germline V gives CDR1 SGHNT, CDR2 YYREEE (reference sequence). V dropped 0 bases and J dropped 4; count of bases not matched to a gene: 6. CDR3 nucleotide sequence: TGTGCCAGCAGCTTGGGGGGACAGGGATTAGCAGATACGCAGTATTTT. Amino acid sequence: CASSLGGQGLADTQYF.

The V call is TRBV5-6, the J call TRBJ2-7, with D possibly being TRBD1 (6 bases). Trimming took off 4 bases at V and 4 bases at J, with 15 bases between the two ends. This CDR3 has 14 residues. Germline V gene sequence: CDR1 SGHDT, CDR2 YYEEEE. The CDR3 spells CASSLIGTLYEQYF. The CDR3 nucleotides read TGTGCCAGCAGCCTTATTGGGACATTATACGAGCAGTACTTC.